The TCR beta chain under discussion was sequenced for a study of cytomegalovirus exposure and HLA in healthy donors. The PCR contained 60 Vbeta and 13 Jbeta primers. This table comes from immunoSEQ multiplex PCR, and its TCRdb copy is limited to in-frame clones, with some not included. The table records under 200,000 clones, roughly 78% of them present only once. Sequencing used PBMCs. The sequence derives from a woman in her forties or fifties in good health and CMV-seropositive.

CDR3 in amino acids: CASNSGQGRTTEAFF. CDR3 in DNA: TGTGCCAGCAACTCGGGACAGGGTCGTACCACTGAAGCTTTCTTT. The gene calls are TRBV6-1 and TRBJ1-1; the match to TRBD1 covers 9 bases. The germline CDR1 and CDR2 sequences are MNHNS and SASEGT. V lost 7 bases and J lost 4; bases outside the gene matches: 10. This CDR3 has 15 residues.